The present T cell receptor beta chain was sequenced within a study of CD8+ T cells in alopecia areata. Overall study findings and caveats: Lesional scalp, especially alopecia totalis/universalis, showed higher clonality than normal scalp. Tissue-resident alphabeta T cells belonging to normal skin likewise get sequenced within scalp specimens.

Sequencing relied on a cDNA template that was reverse transcribed from extracted RNA. Some clones are missing from TCRdb's copy, which holds only in-frame ones; the method was immunoSEQ multiplex PCR. Here the sample spans 90,000 to 130,000 clones, almost 60% being singletons. Investigators sorted PBMCs to obtain both CD4+ and CD8+ T cells. The germline gives CDR1 MGHRA, CDR2 YSYEKL. V lost 1 base, J lost 10 bases, and 17 bases lay in between. This CDR3 spans 16 amino acids. As concerns this clone: Its cognate antigen is unknown.

This chain links TRBV4-1 with TRBJ1-6; unclear D gene. The clonotype was recovered from a human donor in good health. The sample consisted of CD8+ T cells sorted from blood. The CDR3 DNA is TGCGCCAGCAGCCAAGGGAGGTGGGATTTGGGATCACCCCTCCACTTT. Encoded protein: CASSQGRWDLGSPLHF.